This T cell receptor (beta chain) is from a study of PD-1 blockade in classical Hodgkin lymphoma (dated by TCRdb to the early 2020s). The study in broad terms: Nivolumab dosing was 3 mg/kg intravenously every 2 weeks, continuing until either disease progression or unacceptable toxicity. The study used CyTOF and TCR beta sequencing to define a peripheral blood immune signature of response to PD-1 blockade in classical Hodgkin lymphoma. Broader findings and caveats from the paper: Lower diversity was observed in patients in whom nivolumab was started less than 1 year after ASCT, and these patients were excluded from later analyses so that confounding by immune reconstitution would be avoided. Baseline TCR diversity was reported as lower in newly diagnosed patients than in healthy donors, and lower still in relapsed/refractory patients. By C4D1, a significant rise was seen in CD4+ TCR diversity but not in CD8+ TCR diversity (p=0.0027 vs p=0.16), and the rise was most apparent among complete responders (p=0.02). Trial patients achieving complete response had baseline diversity similar to newly diagnosed patients, whereas partial responders and progressors had significantly lower diversity. The study was limited to a single clinical trial cohort, and causes of repertoire differences, possibly disease activity or prior therapy, remained undefined.

In regard to this clone: Which antigen it targets is not known. The input lacks base qualities; no much larger clone sits a single base away.

Genomic DNA was isolated using the Qiagen DNeasy kit from unsorted PBMCs as well as from negatively selected CD4+ and CD8+ fractions. TCR beta CDR3 regions were amplified by immunoSEQ multiplex PCR using primers annealing to V and J segments. Amplification bias was minimized using a synthetic immune receptor repertoire, and residual bias was removed computationally after sequencing. In the paper's pipeline: Repertoire diversity was quantified as the Shannon entropy index using custom Python scripts. Unsorted, CD4+ and CD8+ repertoires were examined separately, except in combined analyses, for which CD4+ and CD8+ sequences were merged in silico. A clone counted as expanded when the clone's frequency after treatment rose at least 2-fold relative to C1D1, and clones undetected at baseline were given a pseudocount of 0.5. Singleton clones were defined as clones with 0 or 1 copy at C1D1, and non-singleton clones were defined as clones with 2 or more copies. Clones expanded in unsorted samples were annotated as CD4+, CD8+ or unknown by matching protein sequences in sorted samples from the same patient. Wilcoxon tests on paired samples were used to test diversity changes from C1D1 to C4D1. The immuneACCESS repertoire file appears here via TCRdb, limited to in-frame rearrangements. These files lack a portion of the clones; in checked studies, under half of the deficit traces to unresolved V genes, and the cause of the others is not known. D and trimming come from the DNA, and the V and J calls and clone size come from that table. This sample lists 30,000 to 35,000 clones; 80% to 95% were detected once. Roughly 0.23% of the sample goes to the ten largest clones.

The time point label, as the study defines it: cycle 1 day 1 (C1D1), immediately before nivolumab initiation. All trial patients had relapsed after autologous stem cell transplantation, with cohorts A, B and C differing in prior brentuximab vedotin exposure. Magnetic negative selection with a Miltenyi CD4+ T cell isolation kit was used to purify CD4+ T cells from thawed PBMCs. A total of fewer than 65 patients with relapsed/refractory classical Hodgkin lymphoma made up the trial cohort, and each patient's best overall response was complete response, partial response or progressive disease. Trial patients were treated with single-agent nivolumab in the multi-cohort phase II CheckMate 205 trial. Best overall response was determined by an independent review committee according to the 2007 International Working Group response criteria. Trial PBMCs were collected immediately before nivolumab initiation (C1D1) and during therapy at cycle 2 day 1 and cycle 4 day 1. After peripheral blood was drawn into 8 mL Vacutainer Cell Preparation Tubes, PBMCs were isolated by centrifugation and then cryopreserved. Purified CD4+ and CD8+ fractions were generated only in cases for which an additional PBMC sample was available. On LS columns in a quadroMACS separator, the magnetically labelled cells were depleted, and the flow-through was collected as the purified fraction.

From a lookup of the germline V gene, CDR1 and CDR2 are SGHTA and FQGNSA. V has 5 bases trimmed and J has 4 bases trimmed; junction bases matching no gene number 13. There are 17 amino acids in the CDR3, from cysteine to phenylalanine inclusive. The DNA shown is the 51-base CDR3, in frame from base 1. The receptor's source is a human donor with classical Hodgkin lymphoma. The chain employs TRBV7-2 and TRBJ2-1; the central 8 bases match TRBD2. Material: CD4+ T cells from blood, obtained at baseline. Read as DNA, the sequence is TGTGCCAGCAGCCCGGGAGGGGGTTACGACCTATACAATGAGCAGTTCTTC. The encoded protein is CASSPGGGYDLYNEQFF. The full variable domain, completed from the reference TRBV7-2 and TRBJ2-1 proteins outside the CDR3, reads GAGVSQSPSNKVTEKGKDVELRCDPISGHTALYWYRQSLGQGLEFLIYFQGNSAPDKSGLPSDRFSAERTGGSVSTLTIQRTQQEDSAVYLCASSPGGGYDLYNEQFFGPGTRLTVL.